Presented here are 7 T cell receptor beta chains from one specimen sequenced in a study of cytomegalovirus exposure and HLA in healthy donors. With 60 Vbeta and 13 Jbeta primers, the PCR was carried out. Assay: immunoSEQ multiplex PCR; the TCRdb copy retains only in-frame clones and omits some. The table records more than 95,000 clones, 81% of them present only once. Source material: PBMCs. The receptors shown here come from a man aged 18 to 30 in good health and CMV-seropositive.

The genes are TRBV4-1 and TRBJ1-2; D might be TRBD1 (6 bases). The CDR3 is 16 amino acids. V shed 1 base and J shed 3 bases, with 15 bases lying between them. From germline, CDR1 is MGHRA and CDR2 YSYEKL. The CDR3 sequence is CASSQALGAGDYGYTF. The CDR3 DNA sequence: TGCGCCAGCAGCCAAGCTCTGGGGGCTGGAGACTATGGCTACACCTTC.

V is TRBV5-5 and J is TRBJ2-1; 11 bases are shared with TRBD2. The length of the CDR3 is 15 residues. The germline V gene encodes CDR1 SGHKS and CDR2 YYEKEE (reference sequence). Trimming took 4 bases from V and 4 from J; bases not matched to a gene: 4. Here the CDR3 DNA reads TGTGCCAGCAGCCTTAGCGGGAGGGGATACAATGAGCAGTTCTTC. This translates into CASSLSGRGYNEQFF.

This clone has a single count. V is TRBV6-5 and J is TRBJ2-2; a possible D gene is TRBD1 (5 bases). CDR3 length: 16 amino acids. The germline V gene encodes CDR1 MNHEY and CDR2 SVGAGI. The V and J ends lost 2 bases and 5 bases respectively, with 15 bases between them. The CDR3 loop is CASSYVQGIGTGELFF. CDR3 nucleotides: TGTGCCAGCAGTTACGTTCAGGGTATTGGTACCGGGGAGCTGTTTTTT.

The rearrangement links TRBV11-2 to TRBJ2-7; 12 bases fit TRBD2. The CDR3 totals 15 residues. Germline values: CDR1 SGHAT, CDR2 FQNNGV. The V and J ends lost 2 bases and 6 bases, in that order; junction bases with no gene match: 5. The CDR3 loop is CASSLTSGRIGEQYF. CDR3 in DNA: TGTGCCAGCAGCTTAACTAGCGGGAGGATAGGCGAGCAGTACTTC.

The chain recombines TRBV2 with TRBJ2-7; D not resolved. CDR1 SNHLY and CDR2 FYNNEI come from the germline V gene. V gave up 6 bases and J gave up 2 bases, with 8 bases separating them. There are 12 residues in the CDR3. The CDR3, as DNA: TGTGCCAGCAGGGCCTTCACCTACGAGCAGTACTTC. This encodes CASRAFTYEQYF.

DNA of the CDR3: TGTGCCAGCAGAACCGGGACAGCGGAACGAAACACCATATATTTT. It specifies CASRTGTAERNTIYF. V is TRBV19 and J is TRBJ1-3, with 7 bases lining up with TRBD1. The CDR3 length is 15 residues. V was clipped by 9 bases and J by 5 bases; unmatched bases: 13. The germline V gene has CDR1 LNHDA and CDR2 SQIVND (reference sequence).

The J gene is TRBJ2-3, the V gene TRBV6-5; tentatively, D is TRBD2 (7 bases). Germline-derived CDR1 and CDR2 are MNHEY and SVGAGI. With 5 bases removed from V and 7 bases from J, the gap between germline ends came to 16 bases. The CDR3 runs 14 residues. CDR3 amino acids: CASSPPGGGNTQYF. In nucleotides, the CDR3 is TGTGCCAGCAGTCCACCCGGCGGGGGCAATACGCAGTATTTT.